The rows below give T cell receptor beta chains drawn from one sample of a study of CD4 T cells in relation to SARS-CoV-2 and coronaviruses. No antigen is known for these receptors. The assay was immunoSEQ multiplex PCR, and TCRdb's table has in-frame clones only and misses some. The repertoire holds under 20,000 clones, with 82% as singletons. The sequenced sample consisted of CD4+ T cells from PBMCs, cultured in vitro. The origin of the receptors is a human donor in good health. The CDR3 runs from the conserved cysteine through the conserved F or W. D genes are given only for firm matches. Clone size is not always given. Where it is, it says once, few, many or a class for expanded clones.

>once|-|TRBJ2-1|TRBV3-1/TRBV3-2
TGTGCCAGCAGCCAAGATGTATTAACGAGGGGTGAGCAGTTCTTC
CASSQDVLTRGEQFF
>once|-|TRBJ2-3|TRBV6-5
TGTGCCAGCTCCCGGACTCCTAGGGGGACAGATACGCAGTATTTT
CASSRTPRGTDTQYF
>-|-|TRBJ1-3|TRBV18
TGTGCCAGCTCACCTGGGGGATCTAACACCATATATTTT
CASSPGGSNTIYF
>-|-|TRBJ2-7|TRBV19
TGTGCCAGTACAGACGTTATGGGGGGCTACGAGCAGTACTTC
CASTDVMGGYEQYF
>-|-|TRBJ1-2|TRBV28
TGTGCCAGCAGTTTACGCAACTATGGCTACACCTTC
CASSLRNYGYTF
>-|-|TRBJ2-3|TRBV11-2
TGTGCCAGCAGCTTAGATGGGGGCACAGATACGCAGTATTTT
CASSLDGGTDTQYF
>-|TRBD1|TRBJ1-5|TRBV6-5
TGTGCCAGCAGAACCCCGGGACAGGGGAGTCAGCCCCAGCATTTT
CASRTPGQGSQPQHF
>few|TRBD2|TRBJ2-7|TRBV10-1
TGCGCCAGCAGAACTGGGACTAGCGGGCTCAACGAGCAGTACTTC
CASRTGTSGLNEQYF
>few|-|TRBJ1-6|TRBV5-1
TGCGCCAGCAGCCCGGGACAAAATTCACCCCTCCACTTT
CASSPGQNSPLHF
>-|TRBD2|TRBJ2-3|TRBV29-1
TGCAGCGTTGAAATGGCGGGGGGGGTCACAGATACGCAGTATTTT
CSVEMAGGVTDTQYF
>-|TRBD2|TRBJ2-5|TRBV7-2
TGTGCCAGCAGCCTTCTTGGGGGGGTAGGAGAGACCCAGTACTTC
CASSLLGGVGETQYF
>-|TRBD2|TRBJ2-7|TRBV25-1
TGTGCCAGCAGCCCTAGCGGGGACTACGAGCAGTACTTC
CASSPSGDYEQYF
>-|TRBD1|TRBJ2-3|TRBV5-5
TGTGCCAGCAGCTTATCGGGACAGGGGTTCATCTTAGGTACGCAGTATTTT
CASSLSGQGFILGTQYF
>once|-|TRBJ2-7|TRBV14
TGTGCCAGCAGCTTCCTCAGGGGCATCCGGGACGAGCAGTACTTC
CASSFLRGIRDEQYF
>-|TRBD1|TRBJ1-2|TRBV12-3/TRBV12-4
TGTGCCAGCAGTTCGGGGACAGACTATGGCTACACCTTC
CASSSGTDYGYTF
>few|-|TRBJ2-5|TRBV14
TGTGCCAGCAGCCAACAAGAGACCCAGTACTTC
CASSQQETQYF